The entry below describes one T cell receptor beta chain. Its antigen is not identified. J gave up 7 bases and V 4 bases, and 5 bases lay outside the gene matches. The CDR3 extends over 14 amino acids. Germline loops: CDR1 SEHNR, CDR2 FQNEAQ (reference sequence). This sample is part of a study of T cell responses to AZD1222 COVID-19 vaccine. Some clones are missing from TCRdb's copy, which holds only in-frame ones; the method was immunoSEQ multiplex PCR. The sample has some 150,000 clones, roughly 88% seen once. General study results and limits: Once two AZD1222 doses were given, Spike-specific TCR breadth and depth went up.

The chain carries TRBV7-9 and TRBJ1-2, with 11 bases matching TRBD1. This specimen was peripheral blood, taken 28 days after the second dose of the MenACWY control vaccine. The receptor was derived from an adult who received the MenACWY meningococcal vaccine as a control. CDR3: CASSSDRGRFGYTF. CDR3 coding DNA: TGTGCCAGCAGCTCGGACAGGGGGCGGTTTGGCTACACCTTC.